This TCR beta chain appears in the sequencing data of a study of response to subunit inactivated influenza vaccine. Overall study findings and caveats: Authors suggested seasonal influenza vaccinations each recruit few new T cells.

TCRdb re-called the RT-PCR reads through MiXCR, storing one row per CDR3 protein. The repertoire includes approximately 500,000 distinct CDR3 sequences, roughly 13% of them detected once, and about 12% sits in the top ten. Germline V lookup: CDR1 SGHTA, CDR2 FQGNSA. With 0 bases removed from V and 4 bases from J, the gap between germline ends came to 16 bases. CDR3 length: 16 residues. As regards this clonotype: The antigen remains unidentified.

The sequenced sample was PBMCs from blood, obtained 40 to 50 days after vaccination. This receptor was identified in a man between 45 and 60 years old who received an inactivated influenza vaccine. The V call is TRBV7-2, the J call TRBJ2-7; the D is unclear. CDR3 DNA: TGTGCCAGCAGCTTAGCGCTTGTTAGCCACGGGTACGAGCAGTACTTC. Translated, it gives CASSLALVSHGYEQYF.